Described below is a single T cell receptor beta chain sequence and its context. Antigen specificity is unknown. PCR primers comprised 60 Vbeta and 13 Jbeta primers. Assay: immunoSEQ multiplex PCR; the TCRdb copy retains only in-frame clones and omits some. This table holds 130,000 or so clones, over 75% found once. The sample belongs to a study of cytomegalovirus exposure and HLA in healthy donors. Study-level results: Among TCR beta chains, those listed as cytomegalovirus-associated numbered around 180.

The J segment lost 7 bases and the V segment lost 9 bases, leaving 8 bases of the junction unmatched. Germline CDR1 SNHLY, CDR2 FYNNEI. The CDR3 consists of 14 residues. The sample was PBMCs. The origin of this receptor is a woman under 30 in good health and CMV-seronegative. The chain couples TRBV2 to TRBJ1-6; 8 nucleotides match TRBD1. The CDR3 protein is CARRTGLGNSPLHF. The CDR3 DNA sequence: TGTGCCAGGCGGACAGGGTTGGGGAATTCACCCCTCCACTTT.